This is a list of T cell receptor beta chains from one sample in a study of blood T cell repertoires in COVID-19. TCRdb's copy holds only in-frame clones and misses some; the assay was immunoSEQ multiplex PCR. The repertoire consists of about 180,000 clones, with about 83% occurring once and the leading ten covering more than 7.5%. Sequencing was performed on PBMCs or T cells enriched from blood (not recorded which). Receptors were obtained from a woman aged 25 to 45 who had recovered from COVID-19. Both conserved end residues are part of each CDR3. A D gene is named only where the DNA matches it firmly. Clone size, where shown, is once, few, many, or a class for clones that have expanded.

j_gene,abundance,d_gene,v_gene,CDR3nt,CDR3aa
TRBJ1-1,NA,TRBD1,TRBV24-1,TGTGCCACCAGTGACCCTGGACAGGGTGACACTGAAGCTTTCTTT,CATSDPGQGDTEAFF
TRBJ2-1,NA,TRBD2,TRBV18,TGTGCCAGCACGGGACTACAATACAATGAGCAGTTCTTC,CASTGLQYNEQFF
TRBJ2-1,NA,NA,TRBV24-1,TGTGCCACCAGTGGCCTAGCCTATGAGCAGTTCTTC,CATSGLAYEQFF
TRBJ1-2,NA,NA,TRBV7-2,TGTGCCAGCAGTTCCAATTCCTATGGCTACACCTTC,CASSSNSYGYTF
TRBJ2-2,NA,TRBD2,TRBV6-1,TGTGCCAGCAGTGGGGGGACTAGCGGCAGCACCGGGGAGCTGTTTTTT,CASSGGTSGSTGELFF
TRBJ2-1,NA,NA,TRBV7-2,TGTGCCAGCAGCTTTGTGCAGGGCTCCAATGAGCAGTTCTTC,CASSFVQGSNEQFF
TRBJ2-1,few,TRBD2,TRBV2,TGTGCCGCTCGGGGGGAGCAAGGTAATGAGCAGTTCTTC,CAARGEQGNEQFF
TRBJ1-1,NA,TRBD1,TRBV7-6,TGTGCCAGCAGCCCTGGACAGGGAGCTTTCTTT,CASSPGQGAFF
TRBJ2-2,NA,NA,TRBV15,TGTGCCACCAGCAGAGAACAGGGTAACACCGGGGAGCTGTTTTTT,CATSREQGNTGELFF
TRBJ1-4,NA,NA,TRBV20-1,TGCAGTGCCCAACTTGAAGAAAAACTGTTTTTT,CSAQLEEKLFF
TRBJ1-2,few,NA,TRBV5-1,TGCGCCAGCAGCCTCACTGGGGCCCCTGAAGGCTACACCTTC,CASSLTGAPEGYTF
TRBJ2-3,NA,TRBD1,TRBV7-7,TGTGCCAGCAGCTTGGCACAGGGGGCGGGGGATACGCAGTATTTT,CASSLAQGAGDTQYF
TRBJ1-2,NA,TRBD1,TRBV29-1,TGCAGCACAAGGAGGACAGGGGTTTTCGGCTACACCTTC,CSTRRTGVFGYTF
TRBJ2-5,NA,TRBD2,TRBV6-1,TGTGCCAGCACCTATTCACTAGCGAACCAAGAGACCCAGTACTTC,CASTYSLANQETQYF
TRBJ2-5,NA,TRBD2,TRBV9,TGTGCCAGCAGCGTAGCTACCAGGGAGGGAGAGACCCAGTACTTC,CASSVATREGETQYF
TRBJ2-7,NA,TRBD2,TRBV7-8,TGTGCCAGCAGCTTCCGCCGGGAGGGCCCCTACGAGCAGTACTTC,CASSFRREGPYEQYF
TRBJ2-7,NA,NA,TRBV11-2,TGTGCCAGCAGCTTCAACGCGGGGTACGAGCAGTACTTC,CASSFNAGYEQYF
TRBJ2-5,NA,TRBD1,TRBV5-1,TGCGCCAGCAGCTTGGACAGGGGGCCTGGGGAGACCCAGTACTTC,CASSLDRGPGETQYF
TRBJ1-1,NA,NA,TRBV18,TGTGCCAGCTCACCACAAATTGGGGGGGGGAACACTGAAGCTTTCTTT,CASSPQIGGGNTEAFF
TRBJ1-1,NA,TRBD1,TRBV5-4,TGTGCCAGCAGCATCGGACAGGGACGGATGAACACTGAAGCTTTCTTT,CASSIGQGRMNTEAFF
TRBJ2-3,NA,TRBD1,TRBV29-1,TGCAGCGCCGCCCTGGGACAGGGTCCAGATACGCAGTATTTT,CSAALGQGPDTQYF
TRBJ1-5,NA,TRBD1,TRBV19,TGTGCCAGTAGTATAGGGGGGGACAGGGGGCTCGATCAGCCCCAGCATTTT,CASSIGGDRGLDQPQHF
TRBJ2-1,NA,NA,TRBV4-1,TGCGCCAGCAGCCAAGAGGCCAGAAAGCAGTTCTTC,CASSQEARKQFF
TRBJ2-3,NA,NA,TRBV3-1/TRBV3-2,TGTGCCAGCAGCCTCCCGTCCGCAGATACGCAGTATTTT,CASSLPSADTQYF
TRBJ1-1,few,NA,TRBV6-5,TGTGCCAGCAGTTATGTGGGGGCGGACACTGAAGCTTTCTTT,CASSYVGADTEAFF
TRBJ2-7,NA,TRBD1,TRBV5-4,TGTGCCAGCAGCACAACAGGGGTCGAGCAGTACTTC,CASSTTGVEQYF
TRBJ2-7,NA,TRBD1,TRBV30,TGTGCCTGGACGGGCAGGGGGCAAAACGAGCAGTACTTC,CAWTGRGQNEQYF
TRBJ1-6,medium-sized,NA,TRBV3-1/TRBV3-2,TGTGCCAGCAGCCCGAACTCCGGGATTCCACCCCTCCACTTT,CASSPNSGIPPLHF
TRBJ2-5,NA,NA,TRBV7-6,TGTGCCAGCACCTTAGCACCGAACAGTCAAGAGACCCAGTACTTC,CASTLAPNSQETQYF
TRBJ1-2,NA,NA,TRBV19,TGTGCCAGTAGTAACGACAGGACTTATGGCTACACCTTC,CASSNDRTYGYTF
TRBJ1-6,NA,NA,TRBV25-1,TGTGCCAGCGCTCCGGGGACACCCTATAATTCACCCCTCCACTTT,CASAPGTPYNSPLHF
TRBJ2-7,NA,NA,TRBV15,TGTGCCACCAGCAACCGACAGGGAGGCACCTACGAGCAGTACTTC,CATSNRQGGTYEQYF
TRBJ1-5,NA,NA,TRBV5-5,TGTGCCAGCAGCTTTACAGCCACTAGCAATCAGCCCCAGCATTTT,CASSFTATSNQPQHF
TRBJ2-1,NA,TRBD2,TRBV15,TGTGCCACGGGACTAGCAGACAATGAGCAGTTCTTC,CATGLADNEQFF
TRBJ2-3,NA,NA,TRBV5-1,TGCGCCAGCAGCTTGACTGATAGCACAGATACGCAGTATTTT,CASSLTDSTDTQYF
TRBJ2-7,NA,NA,TRBV9,TGTGCCAGCAGCGGAAACAACTACGAGCAGTACTTC,CASSGNNYEQYF
TRBJ2-3,NA,NA,TRBV18,TGTGCCAGCTCACCCGAGGAGGGGCTAAGCACAGATACGCAGTATTTT,CASSPEEGLSTDTQYF
TRBJ1-2,NA,NA,TRBV19,TGTGCCAGTAGTATGGGCAGATTCTATGGCTACACCTTC,CASSMGRFYGYTF
TRBJ1-5,NA,NA,TRBV29-1,TGCAGCGTTAGACAGGCAAGCAATCAGCCCCAGCATTTT,CSVRQASNQPQHF
TRBJ2-1,NA,NA,TRBV5-1,TGCGCCAGCAGCTTTGGGGAGCCCTCCAATGAGCAGTTCTTC,CASSFGEPSNEQFF
TRBJ1-2,NA,NA,TRBV6-1,TGTGCCAGCAGTGAAGAGACCCAAATCGGGTATAATGATGGCTACACCTTC,CASSEETQIGYNDGYTF